These 5 T cell receptor beta chains were all obtained from the same sample, sequenced in a study of beta chain features in type 1 diabetes. Reverse transcription of all isolated RNA meant that expressed TCRB transcripts were sequenced. Generated by immunoSEQ multiplex PCR, the TCRdb table keeps only in-frame clones and is missing some. Of 630,000 or so clones listed, about an eighth were seen once; the top ten hold just under 0.04%. No antigens are known for them. Study conclusions and caveats: In every one of the four CD4+ subsets, TCRB CDR3s were moderately but significantly shorter in Type 1 diabetes patients.

The sequenced material came from naive CD4+ T cells from blood. These receptors all stem from a man aged 18 to 29 with type 1 diabetes.

This rearrangement joins TRBV30 to TRBJ1-2; possible D gene TRBD1, 5 bases. Germline loops: CDR1 GTSNPN, CDR2 SVGIG (reference sequence). Trimming cost V 0 bases and J 0 bases, with 11 bases left between them. CDR3 length: 15 amino acids. In DNA, the CDR3 is TGTGCCTGGAGTGTACCCGACAGAGCTAACTATGGCTACACCTTC. Amino acid sequence: CAWSVPDRANYGYTF.

This clone was found a few times. The rearrangement joins TRBV9 to TRBJ2-7; 7 nucleotides align to TRBD2. V trimming: 4 bases; J trimming: 6 bases; junction bases outside the gene matches: 16. CDR1 is SGDLS and CDR2 is YYNGEE in the germline V gene. The CDR3 is 16 residues long. CDR3 in DNA: TGTGCCAGCAGCCCCGAGGGGTCGGGAGGATACGGCGAGCAGTACTTC. As protein: CASSPEGSGGYGEQYF.

A remark on this clone: The DNA is left out, because the CDR3 cannot be placed on it with certainty; the CDR3 is given as TCRdb lists it. V and J are TRBV6-5 and TRBJ1-5. The V gene's germline CDR1 is MNHEY and CDR2 SVGAGI. Including both end residues, the CDR3 is 13 amino acids long. CDR3 residues: CASSSSVRQPQHF.

This clone has just a few counts. The chain joins TRBV2 to TRBJ2-6, with D perhaps matching TRBD1 (6 bases). Germline V gives CDR1 SNHLY, CDR2 FYNNEI. Trimming took 7 bases from V and 3 from J, leaving 10 bases between them. The length of the CDR3 is 14 residues. As DNA, the CDR3 is TGTGCCAGCACCAGGGGTCGTGGGGCCAACGTCCTGACTTTC. Its translation is CASTRGRGANVLTF.

The gene calls are TRBV5-4 and TRBJ2-7; D uncertain. The germline V and J ends were trimmed by 1 base and 0 bases, with 5 bases remaining between them. There are 13 residues in the CDR3. Germline CDR1 SGHNT, CDR2 YYREEE (reference sequence). In DNA form, the CDR3 reads TGTGCCAGCAGCTTGCAGGCCTCCTACGAGCAGTACTTC. Its translation: CASSLQASYEQYF.